One sample yielded the 4 T cell receptor beta chains listed below, sequenced in a study of Graves' ophthalmopathy and Graves' hyperthyroidism (dated by TCRdb to the late 2010s). These reads were obtained on an Illumina HiSeq 2000. For repertoire sequencing, TCR beta CDR3 regions were amplified from RNA transcripts. A first-round RT-PCR used HTBI primers with the Qiagen OneStep RT-PCR kit, followed by a second-round multiplex PCR, size selection and purification. In TCRdb, the public reads were trimmed at Q25 with fastp and aligned with MiXCR, with productive beta chains retained. Every distinct CDR3 protein forms one entry, paired with its most common genes and DNA. This sample holds about 740,000 distinct CDR3 sequences; 40% were observed only once. Of the sample, 44% is held by the ten largest clones. The sample comprised peripheral blood. Receptor source: an adult man with Graves' ophthalmopathy.

This clonotype has just a few counts. The DNA for the CDR3 is TGTGCCACCGCCTTAGGGACAACGCAGTATTTT. This codes for CATALGTTQYF. The V and J genes are TRBV24-1 and TRBJ2-3; D might be TRBD1 (6 bases). This CDR3 has 11 residues. The V gene lost 9 bases and the J gene lost 9 bases, with 12 bases spanning the gap. Germline V gives CDR1 KGHDR, CDR2 SFDVKD.

As concerns this clonotype: Its ends do not fully match the called genes, so a read error is possible. This rearrangement joins TRBV7-9 to TRBJ2-2, with TRBD1 as a possible D gene (5 bases). The germline V gene has CDR1 SEHNR and CDR2 FQNEAQ (reference sequence). The CDR3 has 15 amino acids. The CDR3 coding sequence is TGTGCCTGCAGCCCCGGCAGGGTGGTAACCGGGGAGCTGTTTTTT. Its translation is CACSPGRVVTGELFF. Drawing the rest from reference TRBV7-9 and TRBJ2-2, the complete variable domain is DTGVSQNPRHKITKRGQNVTFRCDPISEHNRLYWYRQTLGQGPEFLTYFQNEAQLEKSRLLSDRFSAERPKGSFSTLEIQRTEQGDSAMYLCACSPGRVVTGELFFGEGSRLTVL.

This clonotype was seen ten or more times. The gene calls are TRBV7-2 and TRBJ2-5; no clear D. The CDR3 has 11 residues. The V end was cut by 6 bases, the J end by 4 bases, with 6 bases between. CDR1 and CDR2 from the germline V gene are SGHTA and FQGNSA. For the CDR3, the DNA is TGTGCCAGCAGAGAAGCAGAGACCCAGTACTTC. Protein: CASREAETQYF.

A single count supports this clonotype. A much larger clone sits a single nucleotide away, making a read error possible. This chain joins TRBV12-3 or TRBV12-4 and TRBJ1-4; D gene unclear. This CDR3 comprises 13 residues. Trimming took 3 bases from V and 7 from J, leaving 9 bases between them. CDR3 sequence (DNA): TGTGCCAGCAGTTTCGGTGAGGGTGAAAAACTGTTTTTT. As protein: CASSFGEGEKLFF.